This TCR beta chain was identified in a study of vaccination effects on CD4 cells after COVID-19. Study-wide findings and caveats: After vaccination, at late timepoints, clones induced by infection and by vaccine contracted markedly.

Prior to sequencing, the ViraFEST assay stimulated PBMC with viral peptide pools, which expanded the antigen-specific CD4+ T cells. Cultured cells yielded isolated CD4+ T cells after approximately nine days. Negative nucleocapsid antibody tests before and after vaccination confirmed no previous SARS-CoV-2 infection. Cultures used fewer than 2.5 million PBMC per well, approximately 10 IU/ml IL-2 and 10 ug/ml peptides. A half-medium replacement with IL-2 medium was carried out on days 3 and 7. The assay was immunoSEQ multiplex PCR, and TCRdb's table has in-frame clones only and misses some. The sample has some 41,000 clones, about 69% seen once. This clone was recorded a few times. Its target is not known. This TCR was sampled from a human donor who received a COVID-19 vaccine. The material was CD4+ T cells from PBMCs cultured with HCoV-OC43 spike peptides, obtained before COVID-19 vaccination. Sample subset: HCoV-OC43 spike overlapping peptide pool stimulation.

This CDR3 reads CASSLALRDTQYF. As DNA, the CDR3 is TGTGCCAGCAGCTTGGCGCTAAGAGATACGCAGTATTTT. The chain joins TRBV5-4 to TRBJ2-3; D unresolved. This CDR3 comprises 13 residues. Trimming took off 0 bases at V and 5 bases at J, with 7 bases between the two ends. Germline V gives CDR1 SGHNT, CDR2 YYREEE (reference sequence). Full variable domain (rest looked up from reference TRBV5-4 and TRBJ2-3): ETGVTQSPTHLIKTRGQQVTLRCSSQSGHNTVSWYQQALGQGPQFIFQYYREEENGRGNFPPRFSGLQFPNYSSELNVNALELDDSALYLCASSLALRDTQYFGPGTRLTVL.